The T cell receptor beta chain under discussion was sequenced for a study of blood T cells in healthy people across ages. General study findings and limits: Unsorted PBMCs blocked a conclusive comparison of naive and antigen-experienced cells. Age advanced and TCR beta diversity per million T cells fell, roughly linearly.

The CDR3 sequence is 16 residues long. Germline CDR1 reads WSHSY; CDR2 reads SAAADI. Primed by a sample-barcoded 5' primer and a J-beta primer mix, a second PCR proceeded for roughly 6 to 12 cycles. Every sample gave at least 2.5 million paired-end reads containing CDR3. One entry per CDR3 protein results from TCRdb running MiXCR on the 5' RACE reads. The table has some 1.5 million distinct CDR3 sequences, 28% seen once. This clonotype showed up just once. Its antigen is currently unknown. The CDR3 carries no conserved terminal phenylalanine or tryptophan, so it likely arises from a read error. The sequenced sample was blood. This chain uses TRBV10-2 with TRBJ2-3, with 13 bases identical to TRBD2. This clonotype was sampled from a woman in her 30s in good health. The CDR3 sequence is CASARTSGSMTGTQYI. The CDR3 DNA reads TGCGCCAGCGCCCGGACTAGCGGGAGTATGACAGGTACGCAGTATATT.